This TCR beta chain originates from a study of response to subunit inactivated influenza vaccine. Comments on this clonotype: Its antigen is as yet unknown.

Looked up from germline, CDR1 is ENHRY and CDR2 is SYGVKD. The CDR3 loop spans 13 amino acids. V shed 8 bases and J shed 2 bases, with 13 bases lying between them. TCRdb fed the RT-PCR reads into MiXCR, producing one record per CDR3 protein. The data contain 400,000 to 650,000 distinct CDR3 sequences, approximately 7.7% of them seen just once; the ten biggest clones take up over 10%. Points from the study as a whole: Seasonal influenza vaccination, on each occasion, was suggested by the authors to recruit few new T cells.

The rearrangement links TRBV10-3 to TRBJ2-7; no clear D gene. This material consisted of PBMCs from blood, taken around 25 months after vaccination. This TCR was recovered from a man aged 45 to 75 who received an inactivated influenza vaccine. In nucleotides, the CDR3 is TGTGCCATCCGACCGGAACCTACCTACGAGCAGTACTTC. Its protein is CAIRPEPTYEQYF.